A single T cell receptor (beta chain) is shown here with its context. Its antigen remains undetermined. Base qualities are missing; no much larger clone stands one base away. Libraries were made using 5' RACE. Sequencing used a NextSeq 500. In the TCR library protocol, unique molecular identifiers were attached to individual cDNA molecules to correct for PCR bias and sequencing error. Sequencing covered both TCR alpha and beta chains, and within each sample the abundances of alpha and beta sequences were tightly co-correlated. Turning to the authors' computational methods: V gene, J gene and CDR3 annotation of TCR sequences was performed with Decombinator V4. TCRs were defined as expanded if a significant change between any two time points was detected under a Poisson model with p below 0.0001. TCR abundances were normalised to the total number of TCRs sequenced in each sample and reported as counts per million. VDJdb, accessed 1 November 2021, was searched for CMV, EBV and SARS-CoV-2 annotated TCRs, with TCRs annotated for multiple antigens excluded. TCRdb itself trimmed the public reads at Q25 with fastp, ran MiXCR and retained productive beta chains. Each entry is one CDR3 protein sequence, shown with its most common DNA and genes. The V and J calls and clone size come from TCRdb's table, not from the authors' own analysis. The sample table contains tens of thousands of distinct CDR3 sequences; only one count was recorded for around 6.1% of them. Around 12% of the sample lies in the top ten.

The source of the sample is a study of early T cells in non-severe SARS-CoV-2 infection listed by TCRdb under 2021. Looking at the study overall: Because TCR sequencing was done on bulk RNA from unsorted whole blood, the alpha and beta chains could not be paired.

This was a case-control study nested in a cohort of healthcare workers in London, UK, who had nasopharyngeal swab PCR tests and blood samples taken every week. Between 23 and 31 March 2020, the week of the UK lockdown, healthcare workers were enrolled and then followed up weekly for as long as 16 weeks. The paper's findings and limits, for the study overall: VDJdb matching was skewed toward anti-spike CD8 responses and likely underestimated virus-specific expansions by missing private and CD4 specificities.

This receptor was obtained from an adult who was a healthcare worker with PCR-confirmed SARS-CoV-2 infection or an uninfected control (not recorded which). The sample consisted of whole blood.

The base sequence is TGTGCCAGTAGTATTGGACCAGTCTACAATGAGCAGTTCTTC. It specifies CASSIGPVYNEQFF. The rearrangement joined TRBV19 to TRBJ2-1; too little of a D gene remains to name it. From its cysteine to its phenylalanine, the CDR3 spans 14 amino acids. Left in the record is the CDR3 DNA by itself, 42 bases read in frame from the first base. Trimming takes 3 bases from V and 3 bases from J, and the germline ends sit 9 bases apart. The germline V gene (reference sequence) sets CDR1 to LNHDA and CDR2 to SQIVND.